This section outlines one T cell receptor (beta chain) sequence together with its context. This receptor's antigen is unknown. One base away there is no much larger clone; base qualities are not given. The method was the immunoSEQ multiplex PCR assay. The clones in this table, taken by TCRdb from immuneACCESS, are in-frame only. Not every clone is retained; where verified, under half of the shortfall comes from an unresolved V gene, and the cause of the rest is unknown. A total of about 62,000 clones appear in this sample, just under 90% of them only once. Clones ranked in the top ten supply 4% to 5.5% of the sample. The germline V gene (reference sequence) provides CDR1 LNHNV and CDR2 YYDKDF. Trimming takes 6 bases from V and 0 bases from J, and the germline ends sit 12 bases apart. The CDR3 covers 15 residues, taking in both the cysteine and the phenylalanine. This entry keeps only the CDR3 DNA: 45 bases, framed from base 1.

The sample comes from a study of technical replicates of blood from four donors (dated by TCRdb to about 2017). The chain joins TRBV15 to TRBJ1-3, with TRBD1 as a weak D call on 5 bases. The sequencing input was PBMCs. This receptor was obtained from a human donor in good health. Some clones in this sample may be carry-over from other donors' samples. The CDR3 sequence is CATRLGHSSGNTIYF. At the DNA level, the sequence is TGTGCCACCAGGCTCGGACATAGCTCTGGAAACACCATATATTTT.